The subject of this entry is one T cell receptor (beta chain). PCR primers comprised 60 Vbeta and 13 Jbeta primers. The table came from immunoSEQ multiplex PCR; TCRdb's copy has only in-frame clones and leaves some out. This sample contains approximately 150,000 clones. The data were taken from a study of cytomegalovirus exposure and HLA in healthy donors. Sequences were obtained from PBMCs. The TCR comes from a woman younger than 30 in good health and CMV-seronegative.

The CDR3 bases are TGTGCCAGTAGTATCGCCGGGACAGATCACTACGAGCAGTACTTC. It is translated as CASSIAGTDHYEQYF. This chain connects TRBV19 to TRBJ2-7, with 7 bases matching TRBD1. The CDR3 is 15 residues long. Unmatched junction bases numbered 8, after V lost 3 bases and J lost 3 bases. Germline CDR1 is LNHDA and CDR2 is SQIVND (reference sequence).